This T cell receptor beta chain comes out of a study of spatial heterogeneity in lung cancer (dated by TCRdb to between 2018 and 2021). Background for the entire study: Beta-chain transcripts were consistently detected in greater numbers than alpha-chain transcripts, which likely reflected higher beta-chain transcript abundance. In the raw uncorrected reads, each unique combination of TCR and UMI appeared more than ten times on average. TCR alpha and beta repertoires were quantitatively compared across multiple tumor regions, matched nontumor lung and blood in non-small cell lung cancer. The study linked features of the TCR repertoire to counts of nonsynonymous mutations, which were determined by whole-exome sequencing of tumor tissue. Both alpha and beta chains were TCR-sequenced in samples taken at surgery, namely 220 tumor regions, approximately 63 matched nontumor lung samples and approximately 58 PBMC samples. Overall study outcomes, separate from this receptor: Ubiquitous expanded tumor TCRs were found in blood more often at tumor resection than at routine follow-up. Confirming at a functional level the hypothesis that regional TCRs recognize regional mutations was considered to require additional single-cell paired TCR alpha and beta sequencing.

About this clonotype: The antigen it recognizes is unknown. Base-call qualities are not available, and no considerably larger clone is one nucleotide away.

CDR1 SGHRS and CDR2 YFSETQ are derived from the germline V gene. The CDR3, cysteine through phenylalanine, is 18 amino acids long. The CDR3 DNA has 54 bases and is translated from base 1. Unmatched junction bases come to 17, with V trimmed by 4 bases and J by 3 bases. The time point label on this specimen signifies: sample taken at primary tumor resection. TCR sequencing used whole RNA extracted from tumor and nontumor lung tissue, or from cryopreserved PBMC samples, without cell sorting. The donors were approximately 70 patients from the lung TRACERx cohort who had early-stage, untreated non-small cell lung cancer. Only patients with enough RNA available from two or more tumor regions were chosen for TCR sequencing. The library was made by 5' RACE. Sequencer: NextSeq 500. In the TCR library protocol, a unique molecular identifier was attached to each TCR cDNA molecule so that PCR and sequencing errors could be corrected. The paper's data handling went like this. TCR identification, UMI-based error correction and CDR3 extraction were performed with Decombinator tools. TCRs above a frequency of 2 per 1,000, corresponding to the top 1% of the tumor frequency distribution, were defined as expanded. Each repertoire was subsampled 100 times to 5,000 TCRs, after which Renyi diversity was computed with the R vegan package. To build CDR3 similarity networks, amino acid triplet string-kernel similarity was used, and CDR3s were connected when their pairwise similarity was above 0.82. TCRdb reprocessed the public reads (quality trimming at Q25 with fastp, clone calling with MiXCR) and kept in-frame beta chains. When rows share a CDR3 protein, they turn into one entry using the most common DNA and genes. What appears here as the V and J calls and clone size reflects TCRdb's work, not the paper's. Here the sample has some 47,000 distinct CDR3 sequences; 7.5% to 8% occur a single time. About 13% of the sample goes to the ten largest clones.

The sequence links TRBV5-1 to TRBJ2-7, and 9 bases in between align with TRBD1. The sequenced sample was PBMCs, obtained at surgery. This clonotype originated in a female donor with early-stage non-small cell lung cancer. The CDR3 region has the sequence CASSNWGFDRGEFYEQYF. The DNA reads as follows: TGCGCCAGCAGCAATTGGGGCTTCGACAGGGGGGAATTCTACGAGCAGTACTTC.